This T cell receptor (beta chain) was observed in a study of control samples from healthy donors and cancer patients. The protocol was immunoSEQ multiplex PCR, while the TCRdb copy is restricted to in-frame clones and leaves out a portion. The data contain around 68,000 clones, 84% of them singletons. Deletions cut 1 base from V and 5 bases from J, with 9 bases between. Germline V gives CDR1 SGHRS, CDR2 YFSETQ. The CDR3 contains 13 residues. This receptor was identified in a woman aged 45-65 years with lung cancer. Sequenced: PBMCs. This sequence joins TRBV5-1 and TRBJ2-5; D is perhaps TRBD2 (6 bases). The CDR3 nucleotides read TGCGCCAGCAGCTTGCGGGACTGGGAGACCCAGTACTTC. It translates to CASSLRDWETQYF.